These 21 T cell receptor beta chains came from one sample sequenced in a study of shared clonotypes between healthy human individuals. Here immunoSEQ multiplex PCR was the method, and the copy in TCRdb shows in-frame clones only, minus some. Counted here are some 2,000,000 clones, roughly 96% occurring once; the ten biggest clones make up approximately 0.13%. Sequencing was carried out using naive CD4+ T cells sorted from blood. Subset described: CD45RA+ positively selected. These receptors were taken from a man between 18 and 29 years old in good health.

The V call is TRBV5-8, the J call TRBJ1-5; 7 bases align to TRBD1. The CDR3 extends over 13 amino acids. CDR1 and CDR2 from the germline V gene are SGHTS and YDEGEE. V lost 5 bases to trimming and J lost 6 bases; unmatched junction nucleotides: 5. The CDR3 region is CASRSTGVQPQHF. Written as DNA, the CDR3 is TGTGCCAGCAGGTCCACAGGGGTTCAGCCCCAGCATTTT.

The rearrangement uses TRBV5-4 and TRBJ1-4; possibly TRBD1 for D (5 bases). In germline, CDR1 is SGHNT, CDR2 YYREEE (reference sequence). Trimming took off 2 bases at V and 1 base at J, with 9 bases between the two ends. The length of the CDR3 is 15 residues. The CDR3 DNA follows: TGTGCCAGCAGCTTAGCGGGGGGAACTAATGAAAAACTGTTTTTT. It codes for CASSLAGGTNEKLFF.

V gene TRBV5-1 combines with J gene TRBJ2-1, with unresolved D. Germline V gene data show CDR1 as SGHRS and CDR2 as YFSETQ. Trimming shortened V by 6 bases and J by 7 bases, and 11 bases separated the two germline ends. The CDR3 spans 12 residues. CDR3 region: CASTSGVNEQFF. CDR3 DNA sequence: TGCGCCAGCACCTCTGGGGTGAATGAGCAGTTCTTC.

About this clone: Other DNA sequences in the sample encode the same CDR3. The rearrangement uses TRBV4-1 and TRBJ1-2; D might be TRBD1 (5 bases). Looked up from germline, CDR1 is MGHRA and CDR2 is YSYEKL. The V end lost 0 bases, the J end lost 4 bases, and 6 bases lay between the germline ends. The CDR3 length is 13 residues. CDR3 in amino acids: CASSQEGVYGYTF. Here the CDR3 DNA reads TGCGCCAGCAGCCAAGAAGGGGTCTATGGCTACACCTTC.

The J gene is TRBJ1-1, the V gene TRBV7-2; no firm D call. The CDR3 contains 14 residues. Trimming shortened V by 1 base and J by 10 bases, and 16 bases separated the two germline ends. Germline V gene data show CDR1 as SGHTA and CDR2 as FQGNSA. The CDR3 DNA sequence: TGTGCCAGCAGCTTAGATCTCACTCCAGAGGGAGCTTTCTTT. Its protein product is CASSLDLTPEGAFF.

The V gene is TRBV30, the J gene TRBJ2-7; D might be TRBD1 (5 bases). Germline loops: CDR1 GTSNPN, CDR2 SVGIG (reference sequence). This CDR3 comprises 12 residues. V was clipped by 0 bases and J by 5 bases, with 8 bases between them. In DNA form, the CDR3 reads TGTGCCTGGAGTGTAGCAGGGCACGAGCAGTACTTC. The encoded protein is CAWSVAGHEQYF. Combining the CDR3 with reference TRBV30 and TRBJ2-7 gives the whole variable domain SQTIHQWPATLVQPVGSPLSLECTVEGTSNPNLYWYRQAAGRGLQLLFYSVGIGQISSEVPQNLSASRPQDRQFILSSKKLLLSDSGFYLCAWSVAGHEQYFGPGTRLTVT.

The J gene is TRBJ1-6, the V gene TRBV10-2, with D possibly matching TRBD1 (6 bases). This CDR3 has 14 residues. The V gene lost 7 bases and the J gene lost 7 bases, with 14 bases spanning the gap. CDR1 WSHSY and CDR2 SAAADI come from the germline V gene. CDR3 nucleotide sequence: TGCGCCAGCAACTGGGGACAACCAAATTCACCCCTCCACTTT. Its protein is CASNWGQPNSPLHF.

The rearrangement joins TRBV6-5 to TRBJ1-3; 8 nucleotides line up with TRBD1. Losses at the gene ends were 5 bases for V and 2 bases for J; bases not matched to a gene: 5. The CDR3 spans 15 residues. Germline V CDR1 and CDR2: MNHEY, SVGAGI. The CDR3 protein is CASSRAGQAGNTIYF. The CDR3 nucleotides read TGTGCCAGCAGTAGAGCGGGACAGGCTGGAAACACCATATATTTT.

The chain couples TRBV5-1 to TRBJ2-3; 10 bases map to TRBD2. The CDR3 is 15 residues long. V dropped 1 base and J dropped 4; count of bases not matched to a gene: 3. The germline gives CDR1 SGHRS, CDR2 YFSETQ. This chain's CDR3 is CASSLPSGGSDTQYF. Here the CDR3 DNA reads TGCGCCAGCAGCTTGCCTAGCGGGGGCTCAGATACGCAGTATTTT.

To note about this clone: The sample has other DNA sequences that encode this CDR3 too. This chain joins TRBV7-2 and TRBJ2-5; D perhaps matches TRBD1 (6 bases). Trimming took 4 bases from V and 5 from J, leaving 11 bases between them. The CDR3 runs 13 residues. From germline, CDR1 is SGHTA and CDR2 FQGNSA. DNA for the CDR3: TGTGCCAGCAGCTCGGACAGAGGGGAGACCCAGTACTTC. As protein: CASSSDRGETQYF.

This clone appeared once. The chain combines TRBV2 with TRBJ2-5, with 10 bases that match TRBD1. CDR1 and CDR2 (germline): SNHLY, FYNNEI. This CDR3 contains 14 residues. V was pared by 7 bases and J by 5 bases, with 7 bases of the junction left unmatched. The CDR3 loop is CASTGTGVWETQYF. The CDR3 nucleotides are TGTGCCAGCACCGGGACAGGGGTCTGGGAGACCCAGTACTTC. The variable domain in full, completed from reference TRBV2 and TRBJ2-5, reads EPEVTQTPSHQVTQMGQEVILRCVPISNHLYFYWYRQILGQKVEFLVSFYNNEISEKSEIFDDQFSVERPDGSNFTLKIRSTKLEDSAMYFCASTGTGVWETQYFGPGTRLLVL.

The gene calls are TRBV30 and TRBJ2-7, with 8 bases aligning to TRBD1. CDR3 length: 13 amino acids. The J segment lost 4 bases and the V segment lost 1 base, leaving 3 bases of the junction unmatched. CDR1 and CDR2 (germline): GTSNPN, SVGIG (reference sequence). The CDR3 loop reads CAWSARGLYEQYF. CDR3 bases: TGTGCCTGGAGTGCCAGGGGGCTTTACGAGCAGTACTTC.

This chain joins TRBV9 and TRBJ1-1; a weak D match, TRBD1 (6 bases). Germline V gene lookup returns CDR1 SGDLS and CDR2 YYNGEE. The CDR3 length is 14 residues. The ends were cut back, 4 bases at V and 6 bases at J, with 16 bases in the middle. DNA of the CDR3: TGTGCCAGCAGCCCAAGGGGGTCAGTATCTGAAGCTTTCTTT. The encoded protein is CASSPRGSVSEAFF.

This sequence joins TRBV5-4 and TRBJ2-7, with no clear D. The CDR3 is made up of 13 amino acids. The germline V gene has CDR1 SGHNT and CDR2 YYREEE (reference sequence). The germline V and J ends were trimmed by 0 bases and 2 bases, with 6 bases remaining between them. CDR3 sequence: CASSLDATYEQYF. CDR3 in DNA: TGTGCCAGCAGCTTGGATGCAACCTACGAGCAGTACTTC. Supplemented by reference TRBV5-4 and TRBJ2-7, the full variable domain reads ETGVTQSPTHLIKTRGQQVTLRCSSQSGHNTVSWYQQALGQGPQFIFQYYREEENGRGNFPPRFSGLQFPNYSSELNVNALELDDSALYLCASSLDATYEQYFGPGTRLTVT.

The rearrangement joins TRBV28 to TRBJ2-7; a possible D gene is TRBD2 (6 bases). Trimming left V 2 bases short and J 4 bases short, with 15 bases between. The V gene's germline CDR1 is MDHEN and CDR2 SYDVKM. This CDR3 has 15 amino acids. CDR3 sequence reads: CASSLGGTFIYEQYF. For the CDR3, the DNA is TGTGCCAGCAGTTTAGGAGGGACGTTTATTTACGAGCAGTACTTC.

Points on this clone: The sample contains more than one DNA sequence encoding this CDR3. This chain connects TRBV5-1 to TRBJ2-7, with unresolved D. The V end lost 0 bases, the J end lost 0 bases, and 7 bases lay between the germline ends. The length of the CDR3 is 14 residues. CDR1 and CDR2 (germline): SGHRS, YFSETQ. CDR3 coding DNA: TGCGCCAGCAGCTTGGAAGGATACTCCTACGAGCAGTACTTC. It specifies CASSLEGYSYEQYF.

The count of this clone is one. V is TRBV2 and J is TRBJ1-1; D is possibly TRBD1 (5 bases). V lost 5 bases to trimming and J lost 6 bases, with 13 bases between them. The V gene's germline CDR1 is SNHLY and CDR2 FYNNEI. The CDR3 extends over 13 amino acids. For the CDR3, the DNA is TGTGCCAGCAGTCCTCAGGGACCGGCTGAAGCTTTCTTT. Protein: CASSPQGPAEAFF.

The chain links TRBV30 to TRBJ2-1, with D tentatively TRBD2 (6 bases). Trimming shortened V by 0 bases and J by 6 bases, and 15 bases separated the two germline ends. CDR1 is GTSNPN, CDR2 SVGIG, per germline (reference sequence). This CDR3 spans 15 amino acids. This chain's CDR3 is CAWSVSSLGGNEQFF. The DNA of the CDR3 is TGTGCCTGGAGTGTATCGTCTTTGGGGGGCAATGAGCAGTTCTTC.

The rearrangement joins TRBV29-1 to TRBJ2-3; 11 bases agree with TRBD1. Per germline, CDR1 SQVTM and CDR2 ANQGSEA. V gave up 5 bases and J gave up 4 bases; unmatched junction bases: 5. CDR3 length equals 14 residues. Here the CDR3 reads CSVSPGQGADTQYF. In DNA, the CDR3 is TGCAGCGTTTCCCCGGGACAGGGGGCAGATACGCAGTATTTT.

The gene calls are TRBV28 and TRBJ1-4; maybe TRBD1 (6 bases). V shed 5 bases and J shed 2 bases, with 12 bases lying between them. The CDR3 is 15 residues long. Germline values: CDR1 MDHEN, CDR2 SYDVKM. The CDR3 DNA reads TGTGCCAGCAGTGAGCAGGGGTCGACTAATGAAAAACTGTTTTTT. Its translation: CASSEQGSTNEKLFF.

This clone appeared a single time. The DNA for the CDR3 is TGTGCCAGCAGTTCCTTGTCCCCCCCGGACAGGGGGTTGACTAATGAAAAACTGTTTTTT. Translation: CASSSLSPPDRGLTNEKLFF. This chain links TRBV28 with TRBJ1-4; 10 bases match TRBD1. The length of the CDR3 is 20 residues. The V and J ends lost 4 bases and 2 bases, in that order; junction bases with no gene match: 16. CDR1 MDHEN and CDR2 SYDVKM come from the germline V gene.